This T cell receptor beta chain is drawn from a study of identical twins. Study-level findings and limits: The conclusions drew on cross-sectional statistical analysis instead of tracking the same donors.

Per the germline V gene, CDR1 is SEHNR and CDR2 is FQNEAQ (reference sequence). The ends were cut back, 5 bases at V and 8 bases at J, with 16 bases in the middle. CDR3 length equals 14 residues. Concerning this clonotype itself: Antigen: not known.

TCRdb re-analysed the 5' RACE reads in MiXCR, keeping a single row per CDR3 protein. This sample yields approximately 500,000 distinct CDR3 sequences, of which 24% are seen a single time; about 2.7% belongs to the top ten. These same records also appear under a second study, on T cells expressing NK-cell markers. Turning to that study: Seven donors tested HCMV-seropositive and one tested seronegative among the eight sequenced. NKG2C+ dominant clonotypes from roughly 6 donors made up roughly 1.0-7.0% of CD8+ T cells.

This TCR derives from a woman younger than 30 in good health. The rearrangement links TRBV7-9 to TRBJ2-1; D remains unclear. What was sequenced was CD4+ T cells sorted from blood. CDR3 region: CASSPGVPLDEQFF. Here the CDR3 DNA reads TGTGCCAGCAGCCCAGGCGTACCATTAGATGAGCAGTTCTTC.